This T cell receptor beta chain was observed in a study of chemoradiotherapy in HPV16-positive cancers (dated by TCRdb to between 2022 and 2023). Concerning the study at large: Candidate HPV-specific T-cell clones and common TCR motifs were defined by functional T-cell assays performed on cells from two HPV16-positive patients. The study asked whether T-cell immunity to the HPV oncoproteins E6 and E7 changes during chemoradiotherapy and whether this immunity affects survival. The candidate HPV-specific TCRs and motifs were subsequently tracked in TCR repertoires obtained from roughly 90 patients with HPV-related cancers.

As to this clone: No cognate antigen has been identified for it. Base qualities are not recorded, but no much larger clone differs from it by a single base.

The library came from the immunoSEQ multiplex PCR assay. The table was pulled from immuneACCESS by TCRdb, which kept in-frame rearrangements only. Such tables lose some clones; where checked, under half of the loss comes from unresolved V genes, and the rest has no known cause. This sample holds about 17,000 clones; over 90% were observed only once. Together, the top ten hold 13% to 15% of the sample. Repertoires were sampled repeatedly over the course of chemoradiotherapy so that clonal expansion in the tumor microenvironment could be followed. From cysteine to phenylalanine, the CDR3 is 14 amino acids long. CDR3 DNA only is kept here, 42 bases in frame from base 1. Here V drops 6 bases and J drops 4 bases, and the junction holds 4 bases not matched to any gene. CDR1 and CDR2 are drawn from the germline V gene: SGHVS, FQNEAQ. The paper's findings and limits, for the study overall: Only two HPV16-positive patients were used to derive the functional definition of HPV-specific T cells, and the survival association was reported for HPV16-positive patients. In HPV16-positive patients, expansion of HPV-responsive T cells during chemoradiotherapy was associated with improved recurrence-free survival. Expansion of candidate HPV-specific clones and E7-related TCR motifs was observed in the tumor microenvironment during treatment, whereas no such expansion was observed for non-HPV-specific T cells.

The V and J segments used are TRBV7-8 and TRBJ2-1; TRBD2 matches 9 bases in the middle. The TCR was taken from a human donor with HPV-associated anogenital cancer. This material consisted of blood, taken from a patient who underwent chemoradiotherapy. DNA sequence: TGTGCCAGCAGAGCGGGGGGTACGTACAATGAGCAGTTCTTC. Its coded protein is CASRAGGTYNEQFF.